A selection of T cell receptor beta chains follows, all from one sample in a study of blood T cell repertoires in COVID-19. Sequencing used immunoSEQ multiplex PCR; TCRdb keeps in-frame clones, though not all of them. Of about 170,000 clones detected, 86% appear once; the ten largest clones hold 3% to 4%. The material sequenced was peripheral blood. The receptors originated from a man aged 70 or older with acute or convalescent COVID-19. CDR3s include the opening cysteine and the closing phenylalanine or tryptophan. Each record gives: clone size, D gene, J gene, V gene, CDR3 DNA, CDR3 protein. D genes are given only for firm matches. Expanded clones get a size class; other rows say once, few or many, or leave the size out.

-	TRBD1	TRBJ1-5	TRBV4-2	TGTGCCAGCAGCCGGACCGGGACAGGGGAGGATCAGCCCCAGCATTTT	CASSRTGTGEDQPQHF
-	TRBD1	TRBJ1-5	TRBV7-6	TGTGCCAGCAGCTTAGGACCGGGACAGTACAATCAGCCCCAGCATTTT	CASSLGPGQYNQPQHF
-	-	TRBJ1-4	TRBV4-2	TGTGCCAGCAGCCAAGGGACAAGGACTAATGAAAAACTGTTTTTT	CASSQGTRTNEKLFF
-	TRBD2	TRBJ2-1	TRBV5-5	TGTGCCAGCAGCTTGACTAGCGGGGGGTACAATGAGCAGTTCTTC	CASSLTSGGYNEQFF
once	TRBD1	TRBJ1-5	TRBV5-6	TGTGCCAGCAGCTTGTGGGACAGGGGTTTTATTCAGCCCCAGCATTTT	CASSLWDRGFIQPQHF
-	TRBD1	TRBJ2-2	TRBV7-2	TGTGCCAGCGTGGACAGGCGATACACCGGGGAGCTGTTTTTT	CASVDRRYTGELFF
-	-	TRBJ2-7	TRBV9	TGTGCCAGCAGCGCCACAGGGAACGAGCAGTACTTC	CASSATGNEQYF
-	TRBD2	TRBJ2-1	TRBV28	TGTGCCAGCAGGTCTAGCGGGGCTACCTACAATGAGCAGTTCTTC	CASRSSGATYNEQFF
-	TRBD2	TRBJ2-1	TRBV12-5	TGTGCTAGTGGCCGCCAGCGGGGGGGGGTCAATGAGCAGTTCTTC	CASGRQRGGVNEQFF
-	-	TRBJ1-4	TRBV14	TGTGCCAGCAGCCAAGATCGGGGGGCGGCTAATGAAAAACTGTTTTTT	CASSQDRGAANEKLFF
-	TRBD1	TRBJ2-7	TRBV14	TGTGCCAGCAGCCAATGGGACAGGGGATTCGAGCAGTACTTC	CASSQWDRGFEQYF
few	-	TRBJ1-3	TRBV7-2	TGTGCCAGCAGCTCGGCGGCGGAGGCCCTTGGAAACACCATATATTTT	CASSSAAEALGNTIYF
few	TRBD2	TRBJ2-1	TRBV6-1	TGTGCCAGCAGTGAAGTGCTAGCGGGAGGCCCCTCCAATGAGCAGTTCTTC	CASSEVLAGGPSNEQFF
-	TRBD1	TRBJ2-6	TRBV29-1	TGCAGCGTTGCAGGTGGGGACAGGGGTTTGGTTGGGGCCAACGTCCTGACTTTC	CSVAGGDRGLVGANVLTF
-	TRBD2	TRBJ2-3	TRBV5-4	TGTGCCAGCACCTCGAGGCGGGGGGACACAGATACGCAGTATTTT	CASTSRRGDTDTQYF
once	TRBD1	TRBJ1-2	TRBV5-6	TGTGCCAGCAAGGGACAGGAGGTACGTGGCTACACCTTC	CASKGQEVRGYTF
-	-	TRBJ1-4	TRBV6-1	TGTGCCAGCAGTGAAGTGTATACAACTAATGAAAAACTGTTTTTT	CASSEVYTTNEKLFF
-	TRBD2	TRBJ2-3	TRBV15	TGTGCCACCACCGGGGCCCTGGCGGGAGGCGCAGATACGCAGTATTTT	CATTGALAGGADTQYF
-	TRBD2	TRBJ2-5	TRBV7-2	TGTGCCAGCAGCTTCCAGCGGGGGGGTGAGACCCAGTACTTC	CASSFQRGGETQYF
-	-	TRBJ2-7	TRBV7-2	TGTGCCAGCAGCCCGCTGGGTCCCAGGGACGAGCAGTACTTC	CASSPLGPRDEQYF
-	-	TRBJ2-3	TRBV30	TGTGCCTCGCAGGGCAAAGCCTGGGATACGCAGTATTTT	CASQGKAWDTQYF
-	-	TRBJ1-1	TRBV5-1	TGCGCCAGCAGCACTCAGGGTCTAAACACTGAAGCTTTCTTT	CASSTQGLNTEAFF
-	-	TRBJ1-1	TRBV5-4	TGTGCCAGCAGCTTGGTGGCAGGGCAAATTGGCACTGAAGCTTTCTTT	CASSLVAGQIGTEAFF
-	-	TRBJ1-2	TRBV30	TGTGCCTGGAGTACAGGCTTCTATGGCTACACCTTC	CAWSTGFYGYTF
-	TRBD1	TRBJ2-5	TRBV18	TGTGCCAGCTCACCACAGGGGGCAGGGTTAGAGACCCAGTACTTC	CASSPQGAGLETQYF
-	-	TRBJ2-7	TRBV15	TGTGCCACCAGCAGAGATTCCCCCGGGTTCTACGAGCAGTACTTC	CATSRDSPGFYEQYF
-	-	TRBJ1-1	TRBV11-2	TGTGCCAGCAGCCGCGCCCCCCCGAACACTGAAGCTTTCTTT	CASSRAPPNTEAFF
once	TRBD2	TRBJ2-2	TRBV19	TGTGCCAGTAGTTACACTAGCGGCTACACCGGGGAGCTGTTTTTT	CASSYTSGYTGELFF
once	-	TRBJ2-5	TRBV28	TGTGCCAGCTCTGTTGGGAGTCAAGAGACCCAGTACTTC	CASSVGSQETQYF
once	TRBD2	TRBJ2-3	TRBV24-1	TGTGCCACCAGTGATCAAGGGACTAGCGGGAGGGCCGTTACGCAGTATTTT	CATSDQGTSGRAVTQYF
-	TRBD1	TRBJ1-6	TRBV7-9	TGTGCCAGCAGCTTAAGGAGGGGGGACAGGGGAAATTCACCCCTCCACTTT	CASSLRRGDRGNSPLHF
-	TRBD1	TRBJ2-6	TRBV7-9	TGTGCCAGCAGCTCTTCCCTGGACTGGACAGGTCCTGGGGCCAACGTCCTGACTTTC	CASSSSLDWTGPGANVLTF
-	-	TRBJ1-5	TRBV6-5	TGTGCCAGCAGCCAAACAGGGTACAATCAGCCCCAGCATTTT	CASSQTGYNQPQHF
-	TRBD1	TRBJ2-1	TRBV5-6	TGTGCCAGCAGTATTATCCTACCGGGACAGGGTTGGTATGAGCAGTTCTTC	CASSIILPGQGWYEQFF
-	-	TRBJ1-5	TRBV3-1/TRBV3-2	TGTGCCAGCTCAGGCCCCCGATCAGACAGTCAGCATTTT	CASSGPRSDSQHF